This T cell receptor beta chain was sequenced during a study of blood T cell dynamics during melanoma immunotherapy. Libraries were prepared by immunoSEQ multiplex PCR; TCRdb keeps only in-frame clonotypes and omits some of them. This table has around 4,300 clones, roughly 97% appearing once. Stated time point: pre-treatment baseline. Germline CDR1 MNHEY, CDR2 SMNVEV (reference sequence). V was trimmed by 4 bases and J by 3 bases, leaving 11 bases between them. CDR3 length: 14 amino acids. This chain links TRBV27 with TRBJ2-3; D perhaps matches TRBD2 (6 bases). This sequence originates from a human donor with melanoma. The material sequenced was effector memory CD8+ T cells from blood, taken from a patient treated with checkpoint blockade. The CDR3 DNA is TGTGCCAGCAGTTCCGTCCGGGGGACAGATACGCAGTATTTT. Its protein is CASSSVRGTDTQYF.